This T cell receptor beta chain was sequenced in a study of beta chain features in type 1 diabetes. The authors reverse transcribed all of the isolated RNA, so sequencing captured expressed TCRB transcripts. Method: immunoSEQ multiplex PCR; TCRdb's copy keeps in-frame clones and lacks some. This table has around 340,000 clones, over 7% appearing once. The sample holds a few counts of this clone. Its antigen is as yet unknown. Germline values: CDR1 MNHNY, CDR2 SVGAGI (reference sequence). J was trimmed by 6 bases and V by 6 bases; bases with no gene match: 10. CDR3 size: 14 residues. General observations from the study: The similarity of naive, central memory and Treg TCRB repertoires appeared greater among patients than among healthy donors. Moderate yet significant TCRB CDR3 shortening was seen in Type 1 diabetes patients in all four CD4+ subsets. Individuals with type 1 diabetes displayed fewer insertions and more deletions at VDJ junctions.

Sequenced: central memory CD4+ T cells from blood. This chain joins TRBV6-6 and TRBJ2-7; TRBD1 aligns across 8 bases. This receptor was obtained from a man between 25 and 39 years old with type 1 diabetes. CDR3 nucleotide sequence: TGTGCCAGCAGGACACCGGGACAGGTCTTCGAGCAGTACTTC. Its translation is CASRTPGQVFEQYF.